This T cell receptor beta chain was retrieved from a study of CD8 T cells in ankylosing spondylitis. Overall study findings and caveats: Blood from ankylosing spondylitis patients appeared to carry a characteristic roughly 8-variant TCR beta motif. Within matched ankylosing spondylitis synovial fluid, disease-linked clones were reportedly significantly enriched.

The CDR3 is 11 residues long. V was trimmed by 5 bases and J by 7 bases, leaving 8 bases between them. TCRdb re-analysed the 5' RACE reads in MiXCR, keeping a single row per CDR3 protein. The top ten hold 0.89% of the sample, which has about 450,000 distinct CDR3 sequences, around 26% seen once. Worth noting for this clonotype: Its matching antigen is unknown.

The sequenced material came from blood, either unsorted or a sorted T cell fraction (not recorded which). This chain links TRBV12-3 or TRBV12-4 with TRBJ1-2; D unresolved. The clonotype originates from a male donor with ankylosing spondylitis. CDR3 in amino acids: CASSALGGYTF. CDR3 sequence (DNA): TGTGCCAGCAGTGCCTTAGGTGGCTACACCTTC.